The clone carrying this T cell receptor (beta chain) has at least ten counts. The target antigen is unknown. These data come from a study of CD8 T cells in ankylosing spondylitis. Via MiXCR, TCRdb re-called the 5' RACE reads, giving one row per CDR3 protein. The top ten clones hold 16% of a sample with some 200,000 distinct CDR3 sequences, around 13% of them seen once. This CDR3 comprises 13 residues. Trimming stripped 5 bases from V and 7 bases from J, with 14 bases between. Findings of the study overall: Significant enrichment of disease-linked clones was reported in matched ankylosing spondylitis synovial fluid.

This TCR came from a male donor with ankylosing spondylitis or in good health (not recorded which). What was sequenced was blood, either unsorted or a sorted T cell fraction (not recorded which). This rearrangement joins TRBV12-3 or TRBV12-4 to TRBJ1-1; a possible D gene is TRBD1 (5 bases). CDR3 sequence reads: CASSLGTSLEAFF. The CDR3 DNA follows: TGTGCCAGCAGTCTCGGGACTTCACTTGAAGCTTTCTTT.